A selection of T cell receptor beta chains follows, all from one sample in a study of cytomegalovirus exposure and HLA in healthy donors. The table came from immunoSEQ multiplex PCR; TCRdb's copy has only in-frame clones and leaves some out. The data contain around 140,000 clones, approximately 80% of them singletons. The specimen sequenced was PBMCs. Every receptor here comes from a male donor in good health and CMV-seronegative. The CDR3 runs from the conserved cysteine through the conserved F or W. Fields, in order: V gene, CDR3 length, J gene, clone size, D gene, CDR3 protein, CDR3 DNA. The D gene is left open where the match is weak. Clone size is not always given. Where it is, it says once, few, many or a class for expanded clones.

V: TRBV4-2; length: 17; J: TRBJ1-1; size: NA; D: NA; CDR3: CASSQVGGVGHGTEAFF; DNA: TGTGCCAGCAGCCAAGTCGGGGGAGTGGGGCACGGCACTGAAGCTTTCTTT
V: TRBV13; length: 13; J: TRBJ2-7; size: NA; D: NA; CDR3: CASSSGGSYEQYF; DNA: TGTGCCAGCAGCTCCGGTGGCTCCTACGAGCAGTACTTC
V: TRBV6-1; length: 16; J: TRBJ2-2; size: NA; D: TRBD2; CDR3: CASSGSAGRYTGELFF; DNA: TGTGCCAGCAGTGGTTCAGCGGGGCGATACACCGGGGAGCTGTTTTTT
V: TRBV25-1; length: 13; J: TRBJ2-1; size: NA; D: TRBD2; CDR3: CASRGLAGSEQFF; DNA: TGTGCCAGCAGAGGACTAGCGGGATCGGAGCAGTTCTTC
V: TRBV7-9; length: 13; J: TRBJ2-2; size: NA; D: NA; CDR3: CASSPLATGELFF; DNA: TGTGCCAGCAGCCCTCTAGCGACCGGGGAGCTGTTTTTT
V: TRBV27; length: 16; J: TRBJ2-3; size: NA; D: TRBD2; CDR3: CASSRTSGDYTDTQYF; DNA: TGTGCCAGCAGCCGGACTAGCGGGGACTACACAGATACGCAGTATTTT
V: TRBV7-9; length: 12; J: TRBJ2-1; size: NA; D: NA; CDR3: CASRSRDNEQFF; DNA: TGTGCCAGCAGAAGCCGTGATAATGAGCAGTTCTTC
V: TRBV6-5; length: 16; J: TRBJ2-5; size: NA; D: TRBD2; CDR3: CASSYASGANGETQYF; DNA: TGTGCCAGCAGTTACGCTAGCGGGGCCAATGGGGAGACCCAGTACTTC
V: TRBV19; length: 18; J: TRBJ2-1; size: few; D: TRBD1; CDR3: CASSIGGTPRQGAYEQFF; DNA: TGTGCCAGTAGTATAGGTGGGACCCCACGACAGGGGGCCTATGAGCAGTTCTTC
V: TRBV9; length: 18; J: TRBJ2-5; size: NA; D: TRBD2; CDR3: CASSVGAVLAGGGETQYF; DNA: TGTGCCAGCAGCGTAGGGGCAGTCCTAGCGGGAGGAGGAGAGACCCAGTACTTC
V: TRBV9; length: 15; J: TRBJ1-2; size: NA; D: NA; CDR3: CASSVADSGNYGYTF; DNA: TGTGCCAGCAGCGTTGCGGATTCGGGTAACTATGGCTACACCTTC
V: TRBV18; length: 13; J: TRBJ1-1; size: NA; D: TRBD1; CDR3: CASSGDRNTEAFF; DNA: TGTGCCAGCTCAGGGGACAGGAACACTGAAGCTTTCTTT
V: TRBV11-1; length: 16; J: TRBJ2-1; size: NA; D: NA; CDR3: CASSSLAAGPRDEQFF; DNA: TGTGCCAGCAGTTCTTTAGCCGCGGGACCTCGCGATGAGCAGTTCTTC
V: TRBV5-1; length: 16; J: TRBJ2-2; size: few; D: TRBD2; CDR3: CASSLGTSGNTGELFF; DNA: TGCGCCAGCAGCTTGGGGACTAGCGGGAATACCGGGGAGCTGTTTTTT
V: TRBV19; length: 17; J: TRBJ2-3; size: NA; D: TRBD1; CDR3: CASSAPRGTGRPDTQYF; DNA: TGTGCCAGTAGTGCCCCCCGGGGGACAGGGAGGCCAGATACGCAGTATTTT
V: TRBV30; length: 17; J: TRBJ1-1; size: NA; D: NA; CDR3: CAWGLRWMQRLNTEAFF; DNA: TGTGCCTGGGGGTTACGTTGGATGCAGAGGTTGAACACTGAAGCTTTCTTT
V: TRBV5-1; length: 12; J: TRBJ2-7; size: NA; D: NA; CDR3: CASSYNLYEQYF; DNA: TGCGCCAGCAGCTACAACCTCTACGAGCAGTACTTC
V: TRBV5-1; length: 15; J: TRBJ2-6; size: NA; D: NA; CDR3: CASSLDISGANVLTF; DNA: TGCGCCAGCAGCTTGGACATCTCTGGGGCCAACGTCCTGACTTTC
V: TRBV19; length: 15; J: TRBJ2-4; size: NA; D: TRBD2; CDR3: CASSIQLAGANIQYF; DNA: TGTGCCAGTAGTATTCAACTAGCGGGAGCGAACATTCAGTACTTC